The 21 T cell receptor beta chains in this list originate from one sample, sequenced in a study of blood T cell repertoires in COVID-19. The table came from immunoSEQ multiplex PCR; TCRdb's copy has only in-frame clones and leaves some out. The sample carries roughly 140,000 clones, less than 90% recorded once. Sequences were obtained from peripheral blood. The receptors derive from a human donor in a cohort sampled during active COVID-19.

The rearrangement joins TRBV6-5 to TRBJ1-1, with D uncertain. V shed 6 bases and J shed 5 bases, with 13 bases lying between them. CDR1 and CDR2 from the germline V gene are MNHEY and SVGAGI. The CDR3 contains 13 residues. The CDR3, as DNA: TGTGCCAGCAGCTTCAGCGGGCGTACTGAAGCTTTCTTT. Residues: CASSFSGRTEAFF.

Only a few counts were recorded for this clone. V usage is TRBV5-1 and J usage is TRBJ2-3, with 7 nucleotides matching TRBD2. The germline V gene encodes CDR1 SGHRS and CDR2 YFSETQ. The CDR3 sequence is 11 residues long. Losses at the gene ends were 7 bases for V and 6 bases for J; bases not matched to a gene: 2. CDR3 loop: CASLGGDTQYF. For the CDR3, the DNA is TGCGCCAGCCTGGGAGGGGATACGCAGTATTTT.

This chain links TRBV10-2 with TRBJ1-2; possibly TRBD1 for D (5 bases). V lost 1 base and J 7 bases, leaving 13 bases between the germline ends. This CDR3 has 14 amino acids. Germline V lookup: CDR1 WSHSY, CDR2 SAAADI. Written as DNA, the CDR3 is TGCGCCAGCAGTGAGTTGGGGGGAACGGGTGGCTACACCTTC. Protein: CASSELGGTGGYTF.

The V and J genes are TRBV10-2 and TRBJ1-1; the match to TRBD1 covers 7 bases. CDR1 and CDR2 (germline): WSHSY, SAAADI. The CDR3 is made up of 13 amino acids. After removal of 7 bases from V and 1 base from J, the junction contained 3 bases not matched to a gene. The CDR3 spells CASTSGGNTEAFF. The DNA for the CDR3 is TGCGCCAGCACGTCAGGGGGGAACACTGAAGCTTTCTTT.

The J gene is TRBJ2-7, the V gene TRBV10-2; 10 bases map to TRBD1. CDR1 is WSHSY, CDR2 SAAADI, per germline. V lost 6 bases and J lost 4; bases outside the gene matches: 3. The CDR3 is 13 amino acids. The CDR3 nucleotides read TGCGCCAGCAGCCGACAGGGGGCTTACGAGCAGTACTTC. Translated: CASSRQGAYEQYF.

The chain uses TRBV5-4 and TRBJ2-2; 8 bases line up with TRBD2. CDR3 length: 18 amino acids. Per the germline V gene, CDR1 is SGHNT and CDR2 is YYREEE (reference sequence). V shed 6 bases and J 0 bases; nucleotides not matched to a gene: 13. The CDR3 is CASIPPGGGPTNTGELFF. The CDR3 nucleotides are TGTGCCAGCATCCCCCCGGGGGGGGGCCCGACGAACACCGGGGAGCTGTTTTTT.

V usage is TRBV29-1 and J usage is TRBJ1-2; the match to TRBD1 covers 8 bases. CDR3 length: 12 residues. Per the germline V gene, CDR1 is SQVTM and CDR2 is ANQGSEA. V was clipped by 4 bases and J by 6 bases; unmatched bases: 4. CDR3 amino acids: CSVAGGNDGYTF. The CDR3 nucleotides read TGCAGCGTTGCAGGGGGCAACGATGGCTACACCTTC.

Details on this clone: This may be a read error, as it is one base from a much larger clone. The rearrangement joins TRBV5-4 to TRBJ2-1, with a possible D match to TRBD1 (6 bases). The germline gives CDR1 SGHNT, CDR2 YYREEE (reference sequence). V lost 4 bases and J 0 bases, leaving 8 bases between the germline ends. The CDR3 is 14 residues long. CDR3 bases: TGTGCCAGCAGCAAGGACAGCTCCTACAATGAGCAGTTCTTC. This encodes CASSKDSSYNEQFF.

The chain has TRBV7-2 and TRBJ1-6, with 10 positions matching TRBD1. The germline V gene encodes CDR1 SGHTA and CDR2 FQGNSA. J gave up 7 bases and V 5 bases, and 2 bases lay outside the gene matches. The CDR3 runs to 14 residues. In nucleotides, the CDR3 is TGTGCCAGCAGCATGGGACAGGGGAATTCACCCCTCCACTTT. Its protein product is CASSMGQGNSPLHF. Looking up the rest from reference TRBV7-2 and TRBJ1-6 gives the full variable domain: GAGVSQSPSNKVTEKGKDVELRCDPISGHTALYWYRQSLGQGLEFLIYFQGNSAPDKSGLPSDRFSAERTGGSVSTLTIQRTQQEDSAVYLCASSMGQGNSPLHFGNGTRLTVT.

This sequence joins TRBV3-1 (or the pseudogene TRBV3-2) and TRBJ2-7; D is uncertain. Trimming took 1 base from V and 0 from J, leaving 10 bases between them. CDR1 LGHDT and CDR2 YNNKEL come from the germline V gene (reference sequence). CDR3 length: 15 residues. The CDR3 DNA sequence: TGTGCCAGCAGCCAAGTGTTAAGGAGCTCCTACGAGCAGTACTTC. It is translated as CASSQVLRSSYEQYF.

V and J are TRBV5-1 and TRBJ1-2; possibly TRBD1 for D (5 bases). Trimming took off 0 bases at V and 1 base at J, with 10 bases between the two ends. Germline V gives CDR1 SGHRS, CDR2 YFSETQ. The CDR3 is 15 amino acids. CDR3 sequence: CASSLGGADNYGYTF. In DNA, the CDR3 is TGCGCCAGCAGCTTGGGCGGGGCTGATAACTATGGCTACACCTTC.

This chain connects TRBV6-2 or TRBV6-3 to TRBJ2-7, with a possible D match to TRBD1 (5 bases). The CDR3 has 15 residues. Germline lookup yields CDR1 MNHEY and CDR2 SVGEGT. Trimming stripped 2 bases from V and 2 bases from J, with 13 bases between. The CDR3 sequence: CASSYDEGAPYEQYF. The CDR3 DNA reads TGTGCCAGCAGTTACGACGAAGGGGCTCCCTACGAGCAGTACTTC.

The chain has TRBV9 and TRBJ2-2; tentatively, D is TRBD1 (5 bases). The germline V and J ends were trimmed by 4 bases and 4 bases, with 23 bases remaining between them. The CDR3 has 18 amino acids. Germline CDR1 SGDLS, CDR2 YYNGEE. The CDR3 nucleotides are TGTGCCAGCAGCCCCCCGCTGAAGGACACCTGGTTCACCGGGGAGCTGTTTTTT. Its protein is CASSPPLKDTWFTGELFF.

The chain couples TRBV5-6 to TRBJ1-2, with 11 bases that match TRBD1. The trim removed 4 bases at V and 3 bases at J, leaving 2 bases unmatched. The CDR3 is 14 amino acids. Germline loops: CDR1 SGHDT, CDR2 YYEEEE. CDR3 nucleotides: TGTGCCAGCAGCGGGACAGGGGGAGACTATGGCTACACCTTC. This sequence encodes CASSGTGGDYGYTF.

The count of this clone is one. The chain joins TRBV7-2 to TRBJ1-6; D is perhaps TRBD1 (6 bases). The CDR3 sequence is 16 residues long. The germline V and J ends were trimmed by 5 bases and 6 bases, with 17 bases remaining between them. Germline lookup yields CDR1 SGHTA and CDR2 FQGNSA. CDR3: CASSPGEGVSNSPLHF. For the CDR3, the DNA is TGTGCCAGCAGCCCAGGGGAAGGGGTTAGTAATTCACCCCTCCACTTT. Filled out from reference TRBV7-2 and TRBJ1-6, the complete variable domain reads GAGVSQSPSNKVTEKGKDVELRCDPISGHTALYWYRQSLGQGLEFLIYFQGNSAPDKSGLPSDRFSAERTGGSVSTLTIQRTQQEDSAVYLCASSPGEGVSNSPLHFGNGTRLTVT.

The V gene is TRBV6-5, the J gene TRBJ1-6; the D gene is possibly TRBD1 (5 bases). The germline CDR1 and CDR2 sequences are MNHEY and SVGAGI. The CDR3 is made up of 15 amino acids. V lost 10 bases to trimming and J lost 4 bases, with 17 bases between them. The CDR3 DNA sequence: TGTGCCACCCTGGGGGGGGGAAGATATAATTCACCCCTCCACTTT. This gives the protein CATLGGGRYNSPLHF.

The chain uses TRBV5-1 and TRBJ2-2; D is possibly TRBD2 (6 bases). V dropped 4 bases and J dropped 1 base, with 14 bases sitting between them. This CDR3 is built from 16 residues. The germline gives CDR1 SGHRS, CDR2 YFSETQ. CDR3: CASSLSPGLNTGELFF. DNA for the CDR3: TGCGCCAGCAGCCTATCCCCGGGACTGAACACCGGGGAGCTGTTTTTT.

V usage is TRBV6-2 or TRBV6-3 and J usage is TRBJ1-6; 9 positions match TRBD1. The CDR3 consists of 16 residues. J gave up 6 bases and V 5 bases, and 8 bases lay outside the gene matches. Germline-derived CDR1 and CDR2 are MNHEY and SVGEGT. The DNA for the CDR3 is TGTGCCAGCAGTCCACTATGGACAGGGGCTAATTCACCCCTCCACTTT. Encoded protein: CASSPLWTGANSPLHF.

This rearrangement joins TRBV29-1 to TRBJ1-2; TRBD1 agrees at 11 bases. The J segment lost 5 bases and the V segment lost 5 bases, leaving 1 base of the junction unmatched. Germline CDR1 and CDR2: SQVTM and ANQGSEA. The CDR3 runs to 12 residues. Written as DNA, the CDR3 is TGCAGCGTTAGGGACAGGGGGTATGGCTACACCTTC. This gives the protein CSVRDRGYGYTF.

The sample holds one count of this clone. This sequence joins TRBV4-1 and TRBJ2-5, with 9 bases matching TRBD1. CDR3 length: 13 amino acids. V lost 7 bases to trimming and J lost 5 bases; unmatched junction nucleotides: 5. CDR1 and CDR2 from the germline V gene are MGHRA and YSYEKL. Written as DNA, the CDR3 is TGCGCCAGCAAGCACGGACAGGGGGAGACCCAGTACTTC. It codes for CASKHGQGETQYF.

The chain uses TRBV7-6 and TRBJ2-7; D is perhaps TRBD1 (5 bases). V lost 3 bases to trimming and J lost 0 bases, with 15 bases between them. The CDR3 runs 16 residues. Germline lookup yields CDR1 SGHVS and CDR2 FNYEAQ. CDR3 in DNA: TGTGCCAGCAGCTTGTCTGGGGCCCACGACTCCTACGAGCAGTACTTC. It is translated as CASSLSGAHDSYEQYF.